A selection of T cell receptor beta chains follows, all from one sample in a study of PD-1 blockade in mismatch repair-deficient tumors. The protocol was immunoSEQ multiplex PCR, while the TCRdb copy is restricted to in-frame clones and leaves out a portion. The sample holds about 63,000 clones; about 91% are singletons and the top ten take approximately 14%. The source material was peripheral blood, sampled 52 weeks after starting pembrolizumab. The receptors originated from an adult with mismatch repair-deficient cancer. CDR3s leave out the opening cysteine and the closing phenylalanine or tryptophan. A D gene is named only where the DNA matches it firmly.

NA | TRBV11-2 | ASSSRDHRSAGELF
NA | TRBV7-8 | ASSFWDFPGELF
NA | TRBV21-1 | ASSPYPYMDPFGEQY
NA | TRBV21-1 | ASSKKRRLAGIQETQY
TRBD1 | TRBV4-1 | ASRGTGGAEAF
TRBD1 | TRBV10-3 | AITADRGYYGYT
NA | TRBV5-1 | ASSLATFLYNEQF
NA | TRBV5-1 | ASSISPGSYEQY
NA | TRBV27 | ASSTFGGELF
NA | TRBV18 | ASSPPGKGWEQY
TRBD2 | TRBV5-1 | ASSLGLAGGYQETQY
NA | TRBV7-2 | ASSPGQGLETQY
TRBD1 | TRBV4-2 | ASSQDRDRGEKLF
NA | TRBV29-1 | SVFGNTGELF
TRBD2 | TRBV12-5 | ASGLREGDGELF
TRBD2 | TRBV10-2 | ASSLAGGESYEQY
NA | TRBV27 | ASSLLGGEASYEQY
TRBD2 | TRBV12-5 | ASGTGGKDTQY
TRBD2 | TRBV4-1 | ASSLGLAGGLAKNIQY
TRBD2 | TRBV13 | ASSPYPPRLAETYNEQF
NA | TRBV11-2 | ASSQWEYEQY
NA | TRBV6-5 | ASSRVLGQPQH